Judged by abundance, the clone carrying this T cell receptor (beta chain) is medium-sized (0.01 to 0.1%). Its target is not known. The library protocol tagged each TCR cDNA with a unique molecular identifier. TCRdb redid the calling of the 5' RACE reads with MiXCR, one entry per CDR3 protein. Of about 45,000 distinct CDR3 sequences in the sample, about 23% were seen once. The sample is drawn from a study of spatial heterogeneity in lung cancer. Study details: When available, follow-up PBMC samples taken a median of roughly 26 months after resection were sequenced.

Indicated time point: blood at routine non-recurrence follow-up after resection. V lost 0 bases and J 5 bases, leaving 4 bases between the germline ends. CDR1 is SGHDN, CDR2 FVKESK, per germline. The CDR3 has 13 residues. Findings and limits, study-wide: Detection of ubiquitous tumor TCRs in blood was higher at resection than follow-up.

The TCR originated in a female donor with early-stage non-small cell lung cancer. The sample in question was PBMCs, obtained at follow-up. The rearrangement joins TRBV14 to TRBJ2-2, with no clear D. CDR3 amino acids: CASSQDLTGELFF. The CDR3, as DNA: TGTGCCAGCAGCCAAGATTTAACCGGGGAGCTGTTTTTT.